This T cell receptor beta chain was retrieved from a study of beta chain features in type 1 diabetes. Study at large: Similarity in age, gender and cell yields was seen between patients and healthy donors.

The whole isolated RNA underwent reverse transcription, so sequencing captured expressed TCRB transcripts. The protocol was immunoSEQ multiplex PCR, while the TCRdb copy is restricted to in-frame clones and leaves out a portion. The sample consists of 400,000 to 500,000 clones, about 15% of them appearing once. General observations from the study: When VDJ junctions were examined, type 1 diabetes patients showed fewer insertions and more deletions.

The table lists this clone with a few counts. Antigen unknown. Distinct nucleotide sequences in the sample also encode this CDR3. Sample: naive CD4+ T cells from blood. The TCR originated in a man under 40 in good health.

For the CDR3, the DNA is TGTGCCAGCAGTTACAGGGGGGATGAGCAGTTCTTC. It translates to CASSYRGDEQFF. J is TRBJ2-1 and V is TRBV6-6; either TRBD1 or TRBD2 may supply D (6 bases each). The length of the CDR3 is 12 residues. V lost 2 bases, J lost 8 bases, and 7 bases lay in between. Germline V gives CDR1 MNHNY, CDR2 SVGAGI (reference sequence).